Sequencing of this T cell receptor (beta chain) was carried out in a study of cytomegalovirus exposure and HLA in healthy donors. Germline V gene data show CDR1 as MDHEN and CDR2 as SYDVKM. The CDR3 loop spans 13 amino acids. V lost 5 bases and J lost 3, with 10 bases in between. PCR amplification relied on 60 Vbeta primers (plus 13 Jbeta primers). Assay used: immunoSEQ multiplex PCR; TCRdb lists only in-frame clones, some missing. This repertoire shows approximately 190,000 clones, 70% to 80% found once; its top ten account for around 2.2%. Whole-study results and caveats: Excluded were some V segments that proved indistinguishable, including TRBV6-2 and TRBV6-3. Rare TCR sequences predominated, though certain public TCRs were found in many donors. Later on, analysis showed that most CMV-associated TCR beta chains appeared to be HLA-restricted.

Concerning this clone: Its antigen is not identified.

The gene calls are TRBV28 and TRBJ1-2; tentatively, D is TRBD1 (6 bases). The sample comprised PBMCs. The source of this sequence is a woman younger than 45 in good health and CMV-seropositive. The CDR3 coding sequence is TGTGCCAGCAGTACGACAGGTGACTATGGCTACACCTTC. Encoded protein: CASSTTGDYGYTF.